These 27 T cell receptor beta chains originate from one sample sequenced in a study of cytomegalovirus exposure and HLA in healthy donors. PCR used 60 Vbeta primers and 13 Jbeta primers. This table comes from immunoSEQ multiplex PCR, and its TCRdb copy is limited to in-frame clones, with some not included. This table holds 45,000 to 70,000 clones, 70% to 85% found once. The sequenced material came from PBMCs. The receptor source for this set is a man in his forties or fifties in good health and CMV-seronegative.

The chain uses TRBV5-4 and TRBJ2-7, with D possibly being TRBD2 (6 bases). Trimming removed 4 bases from V and 0 bases from J, with 11 bases in between. This CDR3 region has 14 residues. Germline loops: CDR1 SGHNT, CDR2 YYREEE (reference sequence). In DNA, the CDR3 is TGTGCCAGCAGCGGGTGGGAGGACTCCTACGAGCAGTACTTC. The encoded protein is CASSGWEDSYEQYF.

This clone came up a few times. The J gene is TRBJ1-2, the V gene TRBV13; D remains unclear. CDR1 is PRHDT and CDR2 is FYEKMQ in the germline V gene (reference sequence). The CDR3 has 19 residues. V lost 6 bases to trimming and J lost 6 bases, with 32 bases between them. The CDR3 is CASRAHIRPMGELVDGYTF. The CDR3 DNA reads as TGTGCCAGCAGGGCTCACATACGACCGATGGGCGAATTAGTTGATGGCTACACCTTC.

The V call is TRBV7-3, the J call TRBJ2-7; TRBD1 agrees at 9 bases. The CDR3 has 15 amino acids. V shed 0 bases and J 2 bases; nucleotides not matched to a gene: 2. Germline V CDR1 and CDR2: SGHTA, FQGTGA. Written as DNA, the CDR3 is TGTGCCAGCAGCTTAACGGGACAGGGTCCCTACGAGCAGTACTTC. This gives the protein CASSLTGQGPYEQYF.

V usage is TRBV6-1 and J usage is TRBJ2-4; 15 bases are shared with TRBD2. The CDR3 has 18 residues. V gave up 1 base and J gave up 7 bases; unmatched junction bases: 8. Germline lookup yields CDR1 MNHNS and CDR2 SASEGT. DNA for the CDR3: TGTGCCAGCAGTGAAGTTACGACCGGGACTAGCGGGGGGAACATTCAGTACTTC. Its translation: CASSEVTTGTSGGNIQYF.

The chain uses TRBV4-2 and TRBJ2-5; 10 bases are a match to TRBD2. The CDR3 runs 18 residues. Trimming cost V 0 bases and J 3 bases; bases outside gene matches: 10. Germline values: CDR1 LGHNA, CDR2 YNFKEQ. The CDR3 protein is CASSQEGGQRGGKETQYF. For the CDR3, the DNA is TGTGCCAGCAGCCAAGAGGGGGGCCAGCGGGGGGGAAAAGAGACCCAGTACTTC.

The V call is TRBV6-5, the J call TRBJ2-7, with a tentative D call TRBD2 (5 bases). The CDR3 sequence is 14 residues long. From germline, CDR1 is MNHEY and CDR2 SVGAGI. V was cut by 4 bases and J by 3 bases, with 13 bases left in between. This CDR3 reads CASSSERRFYEQYF. The CDR3 DNA reads TGTGCCAGCAGTTCTGAGCGGCGGTTCTACGAGCAGTACTTC.

This sequence joins TRBV7-6 and TRBJ2-1, with TRBD1 matching over 10 bases. Germline V CDR1 and CDR2: SGHVS, FNYEAQ. The junction had 8 bases not matched to a gene; V was cut back by 1 base and J by 5 bases. The CDR3 totals 17 residues. CDR3 residues: CASSLVGTGVGNNEQFF. The CDR3 bases are TGTGCCAGCAGCTTAGTGGGGACAGGGGTTGGTAACAATGAGCAGTTCTTC.

This clone came up a few times. This chain links TRBV5-1 with TRBJ2-3; TRBD2 aligns across 12 bases. Germline CDR1 reads SGHRS; CDR2 reads YFSETQ. J lost 6 bases, V lost 4 bases, and 9 bases had no gene match. This CDR3 has 16 residues. CDR3 nucleotides: TGCGCCAGCAGCCAAACTAGCGGGGGGCGCTGGGATACGCAGTATTTT. This codes for CASSQTSGGRWDTQYF.

This chain links TRBV19 with TRBJ2-7, with TRBD2 identical over 7 bases. Unmatched junction bases numbered 10, after V lost 2 bases and J lost 3 bases. Per germline, CDR1 LNHDA and CDR2 SQIVND (reference sequence). This CDR3 contains 16 residues. The CDR3, as DNA: TGTGCCAGTAGTATACCAGGACGGCGGGGGATCTACGAGCAGTACTTC. Its protein product is CASSIPGRRGIYEQYF.

In DNA form, the CDR3 reads TGTGCCAGCAGTCCCAAAACCAAACTGACAGGGCGGAAAGTCTATAATTCACCCCTCCACTTT. Protein sequence: CASSPKTKLTGRKVYNSPLHF. The chain couples TRBV28 to TRBJ1-6; 7 bases align to TRBD1. The CDR3 loop spans 21 amino acids. Trimming at V came to 5 bases and at J to 3 bases, leaving 22 bases not matched to a gene. The germline V gene encodes CDR1 MDHEN and CDR2 SYDVKM.

The chain couples TRBV6-4 to TRBJ1-5, with 10 positions matching TRBD1. The germline V gene encodes CDR1 MRHNA and CDR2 SNTAGT. CDR3 size: 15 residues. The ends lost 2 bases at V and 6 bases at J; junction bases unmatched: 4. The CDR3 nucleotides are TGTGCCAGCAGTGACCGGGACAGGGGAAGTCAGCCCCAGCATTTT. Its protein product is CASSDRDRGSQPQHF.

This clone was seen once. The genes are TRBV7-8 and TRBJ1-4; D is ambiguous. V was trimmed by 0 bases and J by 0 bases, leaving 8 bases between them. The CDR3 runs to 16 residues. Germline V gene sequence: CDR1 SGHVS, CDR2 FQNEAQ. The CDR3 sequence: CASSLARGATNEKLFF. CDR3 sequence (DNA): TGTGCCAGCAGCTTAGCGAGAGGAGCAACTAATGAAAAACTGTTTTTT. The whole variable domain, filled in from reference TRBV7-8 and TRBJ1-4, reads GAGVSQSPRYKVAKRGQDVALRCDPISGHVSLFWYQQALGQGPEFLTYFQNEAQLDKSGLPSDRFFAERPEGSVSTLKIQRTQQEDSAVYLCASSLARGATNEKLFFGSGTQLSVL.

The chain is built from TRBV25-1 and TRBJ1-2; D not resolved. This CDR3 has 13 amino acids. CDR1 and CDR2 from the germline V gene are MGHDK and SYGVNS. Trimming cost V 3 bases and J 7 bases, with 12 bases left between them. The CDR3 region is CASSDPIIGGYTF. The CDR3 region has the DNA TGTGCCAGCAGTGATCCGATTATCGGTGGCTACACCTTC.

The chain employs TRBV9 and TRBJ1-1; D is unresolved. This CDR3 spans 15 amino acids. Germline V CDR1 and CDR2: SGDLS, YYNGEE. Between the trimmed V and J ends, which lost 0 bases and 0 bases, there was a span of 9 bases. The CDR3 coding sequence is TGTGCCAGCAGCGTAGGTGTGGAGATGAACACTGAAGCTTTCTTT. It codes for CASSVGVEMNTEAFF.

The chain has TRBV1 and TRBJ1-6; whether TRBD1, the table's D call, matches the DNA was not checked. TRBV1 counts as a pseudogene. This CDR3 has 16 amino acids. The CDR3 loop is CTSSQDRAGANSPLHF. In nucleotides, the CDR3 is TGCACCAGCAGCCAAGATCGGGCAGGGGCAAATTCACCCCTCCACTTT.

The chain carries TRBV6-1 and TRBJ1-6, with D hard to call. V was cut by 2 bases and J by 6 bases, with 14 bases left in between. The CDR3 runs 16 residues. Germline CDR1 and CDR2: MNHNS and SASEGT. CDR3 residues: CASSETVAASNSPLHF. Here the CDR3 DNA reads TGTGCCAGCAGTGAAACGGTAGCGGCGAGTAATTCACCCCTCCACTTT.

The CDR3 here is CASSREQGMPTEAFF. The CDR3, as DNA: TGTGCCAGCAGCCGAGAACAGGGAATGCCCACTGAAGCTTTCTTT. The chain recombines TRBV7-9 with TRBJ1-1; a weak D match, TRBD1 (6 bases). Germline CDR1 is SEHNR and CDR2 is FQNEAQ (reference sequence). The V gene lost 5 bases and the J gene lost 4 bases, with 17 bases spanning the gap. This CDR3 comprises 15 residues.

The rearrangement uses TRBV30 and TRBJ1-4; 9 nucleotides line up with TRBD1. Germline CDR1 and CDR2: GTSNPN and SVGIG (reference sequence). This CDR3 spans 13 amino acids. Losses at the gene ends were 3 bases for V and 10 bases for J; bases not matched to a gene: 6. CDR3 sequence: CAWRGTGLGKLFF. In DNA form, the CDR3 reads TGTGCCTGGAGGGGGACAGGGTTGGGAAAACTGTTTTTT.

V is TRBV7-9 and J is TRBJ2-3, with D possibly TRBD2 on 8 matching bases. The ends were cut back, 5 bases at V and 1 base at J, with 19 bases in the middle. Germline-derived CDR1 and CDR2 are SEHNR and FQNEAQ (reference sequence). CDR3 length: 17 residues. CDR3 in DNA: TGTGCCAGCAGCCAGGGGGTAGCGGGGCGGGGCACAGATACGCAGTATTTT. Its protein is CASSQGVAGRGTDTQYF.

This rearrangement joins TRBV6-6 to TRBJ2-5, with a possible D match to TRBD2 (7 bases). The CDR3 runs 12 residues. Germline lookup yields CDR1 MNHNY and CDR2 SVGAGI (reference sequence). Trimming pared 7 bases from V and 5 bases from J, leaving 11 bases between. Here the CDR3 reads CASNGGAETQYF. CDR3 sequence (DNA): TGTGCCAGCAATGGGGGGGCGGAGACCCAGTACTTC.

The genes are TRBV2 and TRBJ2-4; D is ambiguous. This CDR3 is built from 15 residues. Trimming took off 4 bases at V and 8 bases at J, with 18 bases between the two ends. Germline lookup yields CDR1 SNHLY and CDR2 FYNNEI. The CDR3, as DNA: TGTGCCAGCAGTGTTAAAAGCACCAGAGAGGACATTCAGTACTTC. It specifies CASSVKSTREDIQYF.

The table lists this clone with a few counts. The chain recombines TRBV4-1 with TRBJ2-7; 7 nucleotides align to TRBD1. Germline CDR1 and CDR2: MGHRA and YSYEKL. CDR3 length: 15 residues. Trimming took 0 bases from V and 3 from J; bases not matched to a gene: 5. CDR3 loop: CASSQEPGQIYEQYF. DNA of the CDR3: TGCGCCAGCAGCCAAGAGCCGGGACAGATCTACGAGCAGTACTTC.

The chain has TRBV4-3 and TRBJ2-3; TRBD2 aligns across 9 bases. J gave up 6 bases and V 0 bases, and 10 bases lay outside the gene matches. This CDR3 comprises 17 residues. Per the germline V gene, CDR1 is LGHNA and CDR2 is YSLEER. The CDR3 loop reads CASSQDPLAGPVDTQYF. CDR3 nucleotide sequence: TGCGCCAGCAGCCAAGACCCGCTAGCGGGGCCGGTGGATACGCAGTATTTT.

This chain joins TRBV11-3 and TRBJ2-1; 12 bases match TRBD2. CDR1 is SGHNT, CDR2 YENEEA, per germline. This CDR3 comprises 16 residues. The V gene end was trimmed by 2 bases and the J gene end by 5 bases; junction bases not matched to a gene: 4. The CDR3 protein is CASSLTGLAGNNEQFF. The CDR3 DNA follows: TGTGCCAGCAGCTTAACGGGACTAGCGGGTAACAATGAGCAGTTCTTC.

This sequence joins TRBV20-1 and TRBJ1-6; TRBD1 matches at 8 bases. The junction had 6 bases not matched to a gene; V was cut back by 6 bases and J by 14 bases. CDR1 is DFQATT, CDR2 SNEGSKA, per germline (reference sequence). This CDR3 region has 11 residues. The CDR3: CSAAGGPSLHF. The CDR3 DNA follows: TGCAGTGCAGCAGGGGGCCCCTCCCTCCACTTT.

This chain links TRBV5-4 with TRBJ2-1, with a possible D match to TRBD1 (5 bases). V was cut by 3 bases and J by 4 bases, with 11 bases left in between. The CDR3 covers 14 residues. Germline CDR1 SGHNT, CDR2 YYREEE (reference sequence). The CDR3 DNA follows: TGTGCCAGCAGCTCCTTAGACAGTTACAATGAGCAGTTCTTC. Translation gives CASSSLDSYNEQFF.

The chain employs TRBV5-4 and TRBJ2-7; 10 nucleotides line up with TRBD1. Germline CDR1 is SGHNT and CDR2 is YYREEE (reference sequence). Trimming at V came to 3 bases and at J to 7 bases, leaving 1 base not matched to a gene. This CDR3 spans 12 amino acids. In DNA form, the CDR3 reads TGTGCCAGCAGCTGGGACAGGGGTGAGCAGTACTTC. It specifies CASSWDRGEQYF.